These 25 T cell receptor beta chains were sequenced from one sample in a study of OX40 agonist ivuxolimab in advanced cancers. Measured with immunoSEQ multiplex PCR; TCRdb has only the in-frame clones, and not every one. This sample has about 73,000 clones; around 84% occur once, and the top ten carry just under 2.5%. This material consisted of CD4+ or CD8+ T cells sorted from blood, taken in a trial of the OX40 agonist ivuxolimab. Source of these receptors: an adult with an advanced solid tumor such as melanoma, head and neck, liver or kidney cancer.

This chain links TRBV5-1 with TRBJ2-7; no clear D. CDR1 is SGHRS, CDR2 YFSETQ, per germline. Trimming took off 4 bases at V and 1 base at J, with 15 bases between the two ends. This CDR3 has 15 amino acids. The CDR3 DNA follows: TGCGCCAGCAGCAGGGCCGGCCCCGGGTCCTACGAGCAGTACTTC. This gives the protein CASSRAGPGSYEQYF.

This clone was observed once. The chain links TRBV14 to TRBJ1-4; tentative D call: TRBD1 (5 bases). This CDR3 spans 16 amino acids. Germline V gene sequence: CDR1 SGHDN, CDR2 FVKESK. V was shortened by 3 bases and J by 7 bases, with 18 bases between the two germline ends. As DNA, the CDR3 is TGTGCCAGCAGCCAGACCCCCGGGACGGCCCGTGAAAAACTGTTTTTT. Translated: CASSQTPGTAREKLFF.

The CDR3 coding sequence is TGTGCCAGCAGCGCCGGGACCGCAAAAGAGACCCAGTACTTC. Translation: CASSAGTAKETQYF. V and J are TRBV9 and TRBJ2-5, with D perhaps TRBD1 or TRBD2 (5 bases each). Per germline, CDR1 SGDLS and CDR2 YYNGEE. With 3 bases removed from V and 3 bases from J, the gap between germline ends came to 12 bases. CDR3 length: 14 residues.

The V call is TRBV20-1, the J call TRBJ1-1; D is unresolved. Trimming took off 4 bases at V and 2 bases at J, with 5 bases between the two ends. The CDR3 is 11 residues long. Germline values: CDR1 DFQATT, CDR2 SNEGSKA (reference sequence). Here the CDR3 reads CSAKYNTEAFF. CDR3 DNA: TGCAGTGCTAAGTATAACACTGAAGCTTTCTTT.

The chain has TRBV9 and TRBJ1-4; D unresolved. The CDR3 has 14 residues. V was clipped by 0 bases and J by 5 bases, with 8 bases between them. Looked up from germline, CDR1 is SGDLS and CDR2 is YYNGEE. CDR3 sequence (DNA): TGTGCCAGCAGCGTAGAGGCAGGAAATGAAAAACTGTTTTTT. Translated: CASSVEAGNEKLFF.

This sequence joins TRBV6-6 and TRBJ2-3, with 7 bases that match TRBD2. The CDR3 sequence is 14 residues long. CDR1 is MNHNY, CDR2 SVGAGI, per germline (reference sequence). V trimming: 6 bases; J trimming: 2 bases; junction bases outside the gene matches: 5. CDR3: CASRGGGVTDTQYF. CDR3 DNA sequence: TGTGCCAGCAGGGGCGGGGGAGTCACAGATACGCAGTATTTT.

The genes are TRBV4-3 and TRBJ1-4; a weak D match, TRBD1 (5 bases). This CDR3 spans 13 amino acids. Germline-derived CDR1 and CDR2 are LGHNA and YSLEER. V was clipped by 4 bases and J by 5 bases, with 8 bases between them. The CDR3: CASSLGGNEKLFF. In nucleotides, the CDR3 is TGCGCCAGCAGCCTCGGGGGGAATGAAAAACTGTTTTTT.

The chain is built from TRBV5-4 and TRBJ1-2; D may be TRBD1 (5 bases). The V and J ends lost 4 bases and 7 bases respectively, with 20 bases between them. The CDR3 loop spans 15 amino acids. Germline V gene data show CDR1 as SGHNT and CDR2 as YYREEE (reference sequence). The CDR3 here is CASSPSNWGGGGYTF. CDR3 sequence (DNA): TGTGCCAGCAGCCCCTCAAATTGGGGGGGAGGTGGCTACACCTTC. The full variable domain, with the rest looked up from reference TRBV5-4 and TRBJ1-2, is ETGVTQSPTHLIKTRGQQVTLRCSSQSGHNTVSWYQQALGQGPQFIFQYYREEENGRGNFPPRFSGLQFPNYSSELNVNALELDDSALYLCASSPSNWGGGGYTFGSGTRLTVV.

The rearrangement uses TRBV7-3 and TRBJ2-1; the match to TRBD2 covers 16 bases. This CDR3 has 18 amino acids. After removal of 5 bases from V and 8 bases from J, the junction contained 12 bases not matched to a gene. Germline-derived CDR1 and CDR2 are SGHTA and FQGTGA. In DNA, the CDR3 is TGTGCCAGCAGCCCGGGACTAGCGGGAGGGCCGGGGTACGATGAGCAGTTCTTC. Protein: CASSPGLAGGPGYDEQFF.

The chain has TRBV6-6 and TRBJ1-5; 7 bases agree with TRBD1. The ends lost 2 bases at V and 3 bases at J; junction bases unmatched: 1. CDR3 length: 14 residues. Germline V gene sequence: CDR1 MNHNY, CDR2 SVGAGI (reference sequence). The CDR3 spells CASSYDRANQPQHF. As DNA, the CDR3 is TGTGCCAGCAGTTACGACAGGGCCAATCAGCCCCAGCATTTT.

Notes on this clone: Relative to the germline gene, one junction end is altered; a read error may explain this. CDR3 amino acids: CASSFGREDIKGF. CDR3 nucleotides: TGTGCCAGCAGCTTCGGACGTGAGGACATAAAAGGTTTC. The chain combines TRBV5-4 with TRBJ2-7; perhaps TRBD1 as D (5 bases). The CDR3 loop spans 13 amino acids. Germline CDR1 reads SGHNT; CDR2 reads YYREEE (reference sequence).

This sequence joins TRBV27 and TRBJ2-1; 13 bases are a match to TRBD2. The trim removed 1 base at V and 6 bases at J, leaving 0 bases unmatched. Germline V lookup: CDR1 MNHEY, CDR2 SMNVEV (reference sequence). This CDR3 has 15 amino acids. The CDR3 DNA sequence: TGTGCCAGCAGTTTATGGACTAGCGGGAGCAATGAGCAGTTCTTC. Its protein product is CASSLWTSGSNEQFF.

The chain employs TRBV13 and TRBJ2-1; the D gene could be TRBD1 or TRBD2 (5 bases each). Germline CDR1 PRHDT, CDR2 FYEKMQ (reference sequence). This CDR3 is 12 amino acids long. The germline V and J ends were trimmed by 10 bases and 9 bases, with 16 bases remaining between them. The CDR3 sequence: CATGLPFGEQFF. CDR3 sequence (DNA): TGTGCCACGGGGCTCCCTTTTGGTGAGCAGTTCTTC.

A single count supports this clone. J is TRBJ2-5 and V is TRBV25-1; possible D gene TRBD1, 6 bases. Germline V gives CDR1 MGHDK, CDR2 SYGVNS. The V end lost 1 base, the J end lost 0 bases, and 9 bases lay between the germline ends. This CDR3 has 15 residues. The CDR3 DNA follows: TGTGCCAGCAGTGAATTAGACAGGAACCAAGAGACCCAGTACTTC. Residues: CASSELDRNQETQYF.

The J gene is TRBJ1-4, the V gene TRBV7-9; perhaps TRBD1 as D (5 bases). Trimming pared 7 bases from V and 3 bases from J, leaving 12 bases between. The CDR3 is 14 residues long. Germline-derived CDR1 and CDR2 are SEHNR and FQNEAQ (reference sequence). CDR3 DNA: TGTGCCAGCACCAACAGGTTTTCTAATGAAAAACTGTTTTTT. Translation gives CASTNRFSNEKLFF.

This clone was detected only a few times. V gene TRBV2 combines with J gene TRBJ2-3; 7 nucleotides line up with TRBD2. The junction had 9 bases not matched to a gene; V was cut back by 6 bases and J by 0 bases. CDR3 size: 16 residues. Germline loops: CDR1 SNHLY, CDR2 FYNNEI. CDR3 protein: CASSGRLGLSTDTQYF. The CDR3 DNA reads TGTGCCAGCAGCGGGAGGCTAGGACTCAGCACAGATACGCAGTATTTT.

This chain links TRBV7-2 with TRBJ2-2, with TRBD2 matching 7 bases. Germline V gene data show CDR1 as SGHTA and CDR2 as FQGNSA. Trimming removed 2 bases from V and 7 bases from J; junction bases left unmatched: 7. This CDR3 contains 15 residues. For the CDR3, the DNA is TGTGCCAGCAGCTTACAGCGGGATTCGAACGGGGAGCTGTTTTTT. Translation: CASSLQRDSNGELFF.

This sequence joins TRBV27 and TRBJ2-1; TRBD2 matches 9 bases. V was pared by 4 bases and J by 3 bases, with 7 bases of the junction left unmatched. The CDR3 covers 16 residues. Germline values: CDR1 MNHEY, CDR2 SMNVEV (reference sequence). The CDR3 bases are TGTGCCAGCAGTTCCCCCCAGCGGGGGGTCTACAATGAGCAGTTCTTC. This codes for CASSSPQRGVYNEQFF.

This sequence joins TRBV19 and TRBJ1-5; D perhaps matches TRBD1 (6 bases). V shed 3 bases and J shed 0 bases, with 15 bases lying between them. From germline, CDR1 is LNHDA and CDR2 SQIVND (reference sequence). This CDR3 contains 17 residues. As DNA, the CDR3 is TGTGCCAGTAGTATCCTGGCAGGGGCCTATAGCAATCAGCCCCAGCATTTT. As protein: CASSILAGAYSNQPQHF.

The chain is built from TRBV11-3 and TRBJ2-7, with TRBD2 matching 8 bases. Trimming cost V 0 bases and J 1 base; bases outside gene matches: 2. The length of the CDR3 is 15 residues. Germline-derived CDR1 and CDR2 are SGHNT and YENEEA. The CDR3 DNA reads TGTGCCAGCAGCTTAGAAGGGACTAGTTCCTACGAGCAGTACTTC. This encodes CASSLEGTSSYEQYF.

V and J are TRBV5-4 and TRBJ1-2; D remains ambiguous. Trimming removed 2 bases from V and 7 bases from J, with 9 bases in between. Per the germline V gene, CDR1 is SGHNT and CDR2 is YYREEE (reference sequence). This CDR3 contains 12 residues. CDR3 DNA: TGTGCCAGCAGCTTTAGGAACATTGGCTACACCTTC. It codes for CASSFRNIGYTF.

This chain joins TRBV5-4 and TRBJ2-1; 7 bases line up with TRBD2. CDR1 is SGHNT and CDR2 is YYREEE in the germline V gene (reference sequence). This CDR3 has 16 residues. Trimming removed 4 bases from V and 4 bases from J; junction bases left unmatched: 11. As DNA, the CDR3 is TGTGCCAGCAGCCCGGGTTCGGGGAGGGGATACAATGAGCAGTTCTTC. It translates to CASSPGSGRGYNEQFF.

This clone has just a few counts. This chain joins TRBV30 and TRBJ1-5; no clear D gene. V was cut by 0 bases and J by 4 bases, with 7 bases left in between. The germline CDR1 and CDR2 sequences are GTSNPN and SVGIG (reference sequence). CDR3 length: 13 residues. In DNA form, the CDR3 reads TGTGCCTGGAGTGTAGACGGGAATCAGCCCCAGCATTTT. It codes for CAWSVDGNQPQHF.

CDR3 sequence: CASSLGHSGRTPGEQYF. The DNA for the CDR3 is TGCGCCAGCAGCTTGGGGCATAGCGGGAGGACGCCAGGGGAGCAGTACTTC. The rearrangement uses TRBV5-1 and TRBJ2-7; TRBD2 matches 10 bases. J gave up 7 bases and V 0 bases, and 13 bases lay outside the gene matches. There are 17 residues in the CDR3. Germline V lookup: CDR1 SGHRS, CDR2 YFSETQ. The whole variable domain, remainder taken from reference TRBV5-1 and TRBJ2-7, is KAGVTQTPRYLIKTRGQQVTLSCSPISGHRSVSWYQQTPGQGLQFLFEYFSETQRNKGNFPGRFSGRQFSNSRSEMNVSTLELGDSALYLCASSLGHSGRTPGEQYFGPGTRLTVT.

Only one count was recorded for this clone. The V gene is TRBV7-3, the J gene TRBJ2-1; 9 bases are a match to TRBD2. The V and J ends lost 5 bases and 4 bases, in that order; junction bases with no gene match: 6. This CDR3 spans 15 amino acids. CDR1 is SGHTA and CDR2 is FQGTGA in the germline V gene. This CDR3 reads CASSPQTSGYNEQFF. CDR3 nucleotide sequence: TGTGCCAGCAGCCCTCAGACTAGCGGTTACAATGAGCAGTTCTTC.